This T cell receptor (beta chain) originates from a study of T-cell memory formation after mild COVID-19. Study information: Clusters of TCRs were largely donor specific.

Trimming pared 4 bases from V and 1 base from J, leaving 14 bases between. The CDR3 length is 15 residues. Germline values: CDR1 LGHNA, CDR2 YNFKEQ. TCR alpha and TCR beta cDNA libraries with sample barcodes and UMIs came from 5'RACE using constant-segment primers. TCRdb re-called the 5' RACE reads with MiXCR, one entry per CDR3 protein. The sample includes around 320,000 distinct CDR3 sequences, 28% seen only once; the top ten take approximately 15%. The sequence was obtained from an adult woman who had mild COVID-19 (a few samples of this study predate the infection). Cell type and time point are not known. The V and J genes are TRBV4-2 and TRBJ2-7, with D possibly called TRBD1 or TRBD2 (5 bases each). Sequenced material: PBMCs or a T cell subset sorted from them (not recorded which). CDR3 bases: TGTGCCAGCAGCCGAGAGGGAAAGGGGTCCTACGAGCAGTACTTC. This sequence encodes CASSREGKGSYEQYF.